These 6 T cell receptor beta chains were sequenced from one sample in a study of T cell responses to AZD1222 COVID-19 vaccine. Sequenced by immunoSEQ multiplex PCR; TCRdb stores in-frame clones only, minus some. The sample consists of 110,000 or so clones, around nine tenths of them appearing once. The sample in question was peripheral blood, obtained on day 0 of AZD1222 vaccination. Receptors originate from an adult in good health.

The genes are TRBV9 and TRBJ2-3, with D hard to call. Trimming took off 0 bases at V and 0 bases at J, with 8 bases between the two ends. This CDR3 contains 15 residues. Looked up from germline, CDR1 is SGDLS and CDR2 is YYNGEE. The CDR3 nucleotides read TGTGCCAGCAGCGTAGTGGCCGGGAGCACAGATACGCAGTATTTT. Translating gives CASSVVAGSTDTQYF.

The chain combines TRBV25-1 with TRBJ2-7, with TRBD2 as a possible D gene (5 bases). Germline values: CDR1 MGHDK, CDR2 SYGVNS. V gave up 4 bases and J gave up 6 bases, with 13 bases separating them. The CDR3 is 13 residues long. The CDR3 DNA sequence: TGTGCCAGCAGTGTGACTTTAGCGAGCGAGCAGTACTTC. Residues: CASSVTLASEQYF.

The chain joins TRBV7-3 to TRBJ2-1; 10 bases line up with TRBD2. The V gene's germline CDR1 is SGHTA and CDR2 FQGTGA. This CDR3 has 18 amino acids. V gave up 0 bases and J gave up 9 bases; unmatched junction bases: 14. CDR3 sequence: CASSLTDFSGGSYGEQFF. DNA for the CDR3: TGTGCCAGCAGCTTAACTGATTTTAGCGGGGGGAGCTACGGTGAGCAGTTCTTC.

The chain employs TRBV25-1 and TRBJ1-2, with D perhaps matching TRBD1 (5 bases). In germline, CDR1 is MGHDK, CDR2 SYGVNS. The CDR3 covers 14 residues. The V end lost 1 base, the J end lost 4 bases, and 10 bases lay between the germline ends. The DNA of the CDR3 is TGTGCCAGCAGTGAATTCGGGGCAGGCTATGGCTACACCTTC. It codes for CASSEFGAGYGYTF.

The genes are TRBV9 and TRBJ2-1; TRBD2 matches 8 bases. V lost 4 bases, J lost 1 base, and 10 bases stayed unmatched. Looked up from germline, CDR1 is SGDLS and CDR2 is YYNGEE. This CDR3 is 17 amino acids long. This CDR3 reads CASSPNLAGSSYNEQFF. The DNA of the CDR3 is TGTGCCAGCAGCCCAAATCTAGCGGGCAGTTCCTACAATGAGCAGTTCTTC.

The chain employs TRBV3-1 (or the pseudogene TRBV3-2) and TRBJ1-5, with D possibly TRBD1 on 6 matching bases. Deletions cut 3 bases from V and 1 base from J, with 7 bases between. The CDR3 covers 14 residues. Germline CDR1 is LGHDT and CDR2 is YNNKEL (reference sequence). The chain's CDR3 is CASSQGTSNQPQHF. In DNA form, the CDR3 reads TGTGCCAGCAGCCAGGGGACAAGCAATCAGCCCCAGCATTTT.